A selection of T cell receptor beta chains follows, all from one sample in a study of PD-L1 blockade in urothelial cancer. Produced via immunoSEQ multiplex PCR; TCRdb's table is partial and in-frame only. In the table there are 28,000 or so clones, 70% to 90% of which are singletons. The material sequenced was PBMCs, taken around atezolizumab (anti-PD-L1) treatment. These receptors came from a man aged 55 to 70 with urothelial cancer. CDR3s include the opening cysteine and the closing phenylalanine or tryptophan. D genes are given only for firm matches. Clone size is shown for a subset of rows, as once, few, many or a class of expanded clone.

once,TRBV7-9,TRBD2,TRBJ2-1,CASSLEGTTNEQFF,TGTGCCAGCAGCCTAGAGGGGACTACTAATGAGCAGTTCTTC
.,TRBV7-2,.,TRBJ1-2,CASSTRTEIYGYTF,TGTGCCAGCAGCACCAGGACAGAAATATATGGCTACACCTTC
.,TRBV5-6,TRBD1,TRBJ1-1,CASSGGTGTMNTEAFF,TGTGCCAGCAGCGGGGGGACAGGGACCATGAACACTGAAGCTTTCTTT
.,TRBV30,.,TRBJ2-1,CAWSVRRGQFF,TGTGCCTGGAGTGTCCGGCGGGGGCAGTTCTTC
.,TRBV11-2,.,TRBJ2-7,CASSLALYEQYF,TGTGCCAGCAGCTTAGCTCTTTACGAGCAGTACTTC
once,TRBV11-2,.,TRBJ1-4,CASSPTGSYEKLFF,TGTGCCAGCAGCCCAACAGGGTCTTATGAAAAACTGTTTTTT
.,TRBV5-1,.,TRBJ2-3,CASSPGQGSGLVRTDTQYF,TGCGCCAGCAGCCCAGGACAGGGGTCGGGACTAGTACGGACAGATACGCAGTATTTT
.,TRBV7-2,TRBD1,TRBJ1-2,CASSYRTGAYGYTF,TGTGCCAGCAGCTACCGGACAGGGGCCTATGGCTACACCTTC
.,TRBV19,TRBD1,TRBJ1-5,CASRGQFSNQPQHF,TGTGCCAGTAGGGGACAGTTTAGCAATCAGCCCCAGCATTTT
once,TRBV7-8,.,TRBJ2-7,CASSPRTNSYEQYF,TGTGCCAGCAGCCCCCGGACAAACTCCTACGAGCAGTACTTC
.,TRBV11-2,TRBD2,TRBJ2-6,CASSLTGGVGANVLTF,TGTGCCAGCAGCCTAACGGGAGGGGTTGGGGCCAACGTCCTGACTTTC
.,TRBV29-1,.,TRBJ2-1,CSVEEKNAITFF,TGCAGCGTTGAAGAAAAAAACGCGATAACGTTCTTC
.,TRBV28,.,TRBJ2-5,CASSISGQAFGTQYF,TGTGCCAGCAGCATTAGCGGACAGGCGTTTGGGACCCAGTACTTC
.,TRBV4-3,.,TRBJ1-6,CASSQDRVDGSPLHF,TGCGCCAGCAGCCAAGATCGGGTAGATGGATCACCCCTCCACTTT
once,TRBV6-5,.,TRBJ1-5,CASSSHREMGQPQHF,TGTGCCAGCAGTTCACACAGGGAGATGGGGCAGCCCCAGCATTTT
.,TRBV7-3,.,TRBJ2-7,CASSLLGRGEQYF,TGTGCCAGCAGCTTATTAGGTAGGGGCGAGCAGTACTTC
.,TRBV6-6,TRBD1,TRBJ1-1,CASSPQGQGITEAFF,TGTGCCAGCAGTCCCCAGGGACAGGGGATCACTGAAGCTTTCTTT
once,TRBV15,.,TRBJ2-7,CATSRDPGYEQYF,TGTGCCACCAGCAGAGATCCGGGCTACGAGCAGTACTTC
once,TRBV4-2,TRBD1,TRBJ2-3,CASSQVGGQGTDTQYF,TGTGCCAGCAGCCAAGTGGGGGGACAGGGCACAGATACGCAGTATTTT
once,TRBV9,.,TRBJ2-6,CASSLGSSGANVLTF,TGTGCCAGCAGCCTCGGGAGTAGTGGGGCCAACGTCCTGACTTTC
.,TRBV5-1,TRBD2,TRBJ2-5,CASSLAGLAGGTQYF,TGCGCCAGCAGCTTGGCCGGGCTAGCGGGGGGAACCCAGTACTTC
.,TRBV14,TRBD2,TRBJ2-2,CASSQTSDKAGELFF,TGTGCCAGCAGCCAGACTAGCGATAAGGCCGGGGAGCTGTTTTTT
.,TRBV20-1,.,TRBJ1-2,CSAENYGYTF,TGCAGTGCGGAGAACTATGGCTACACCTTC
.,TRBV9,TRBD2,TRBJ2-3,CASSKGLADLTDTQYF,TGTGCCAGCAGCAAGGGACTAGCGGATCTCACAGATACGCAGTATTTT
.,TRBV5-1,TRBD2,TRBJ2-1,CASSPRGGFGGEQFF,TGCGCCAGCAGTCCGCGGGGGGGCTTTGGGGGTGAGCAGTTCTTC
few,TRBV5-4,TRBD1,TRBJ2-6,CASSPGKQGIGSGANVLTF,TGTGCCAGCAGCCCAGGAAAACAGGGGATTGGCTCTGGGGCCAACGTCCTGACTTTC
.,TRBV5-5,TRBD1,TRBJ1-2,CASILQGPETYTF,TGTGCCAGCATCCTACAGGGGCCCGAGACGTACACCTTC
.,TRBV7-2,TRBD2,TRBJ2-7,CASSLGSGVEQYF,TGTGCCAGCAGCTTGGGTAGCGGGGTCGAGCAGTACTTC
once,TRBV4-2,.,TRBJ2-7,CASSHNSYEQYF,TGTGCCAGCAGCCACAACTCCTACGAGCAGTACTTC
.,TRBV2,.,TRBJ1-2,CASRAPTGFYGYTF,TGTGCCAGCAGGGCCCCGACAGGCTTCTATGGCTACACCTTC
once,TRBV25-1,TRBD2,TRBJ2-1,CASSVLAGVDNEQFF,TGTGCCAGCAGTGTTCTAGCGGGAGTCGACAATGAGCAGTTCTTC
.,TRBV6-6,TRBD1,TRBJ1-2,CASSAGTGVSGYTF,TGTGCCAGCAGCGCCGGGACAGGGGTTTCTGGCTACACCTTC
few,TRBV9,.,TRBJ2-2,CASSVLVPGELFF,TGTGCCAGCAGCGTATTAGTTCCCGGGGAGCTGTTTTTT
once,TRBV7-9,TRBD1,TRBJ1-1,CASSPNIQGANTEAFF,TGTGCCAGCAGCCCGAATATCCAGGGGGCGAACACTGAAGCTTTCTTT
.,TRBV12-5,TRBD1,TRBJ2-1,CASAGTGTESNEQFF,TGTGCTAGTGCGGGAACCGGGACAGAAAGCAATGAGCAGTTCTTC
.,TRBV27,.,TRBJ1-2,CASSLTLGYGYTF,TGTGCCAGCAGTTTAACACTAGGTTATGGCTACACCTTC
.,TRBV2,.,TRBJ2-6,CASSGLQAGANVLTF,TGTGCCAGCAGTGGCTTGCAGGCTGGGGCCAACGTCCTGACTTTC
.,TRBV7-6,.,TRBJ2-1,CASSSRQGYNEQFF,TGTGCCAGCAGCTCGAGGCAGGGCTACAATGAGCAGTTCTTC
.,TRBV6-5,TRBD1,TRBJ1-4,CASSYSGQGYEKLFF,TGTGCCAGCAGTTACTCGGGACAGGGGTATGAAAAACTGTTTTTT
once,TRBV30,.,TRBJ1-4,CAWGDLGTNEKLFF,TGTGCCTGGGGAGACCTTGGGACAAATGAAAAACTGTTTTTT
.,TRBV6-5,.,TRBJ2-7,CASSNTGSYEQYF,TGTGCCAGCAGTAATACCGGCTCCTACGAGCAGTACTTC
.,TRBV4-3,.,TRBJ1-1,CASSQEIGRNTEAFF,TGCGCCAGCAGCCAAGAGATAGGGAGGAACACTGAAGCTTTCTTT
.,TRBV5-1,.,TRBJ2-3,CASSLVGGKWADTQYF,TGCGCCAGCAGCTTGGTCGGCGGGAAGTGGGCAGATACGCAGTATTTT
.,TRBV5-1,TRBD1,TRBJ1-5,CASSLDGQGGIQPQHF,TGCGCCAGCAGCTTGGACGGACAGGGGGGCATACAGCCCCAGCATTTT
.,TRBV10-3,.,TRBJ1-6,CAINQGYNSPLHF,TGTGCCATCAACCAGGGTTATAATTCACCCCTCCACTTT
.,TRBV6-1,.,TRBJ1-5,CASTENSNQPQHF,TGTGCCAGCACCGAGAATAGCAATCAGCCCCAGCATTTT
.,TRBV27,TRBD2,TRBJ2-1,CASSFRGLAGASSSYNEQFF,TGTGCCAGCAGTTTTCGCGGACTAGCGGGGGCCTCGAGCTCCTACAATGAGCAGTTCTTC
.,TRBV7-3,.,TRBJ2-1,CASSQSRDSHSHNEQFF,TGTGCCAGCAGCCAATCCCGGGACTCGCACTCCCACAATGAGCAGTTCTTC
.,TRBV19,.,TRBJ1-5,CASSRGLYQPQHF,TGTGCCAGTAGTAGGGGGCTCTATCAGCCCCAGCATTTT
once,TRBV4-3,.,TRBJ2-1,CASSQDWPSSVTVEQFF,TGCGCCAGCAGCCAAGATTGGCCTAGCTCCGTAACGGTGGAGCAGTTCTTC
.,TRBV18,TRBD2,TRBJ2-3,CASSPNLAGEGTQYF,TGTGCCAGCTCACCAAATCTAGCGGGAGAGGGTACGCAGTATTTT